This T cell receptor (beta chain) stems from a study of PD-1 blockade in classical Hodgkin lymphoma. The study, taken as a whole, reports: Relative to healthy donors, newly diagnosed patients reportedly had lower baseline TCR diversity, which was reported as lower still in relapsed/refractory patients.

Of note for this clone: Its antigen is currently unknown.

The ends were cut back, 3 bases at V and 8 bases at J, with 10 bases in the middle. The CDR3 is made up of 12 amino acids. CDR1 is ENHRY and CDR2 is SYGVKD in the germline V gene. Every single patient, without exception, relapsed after autologous stem cell transplantation, and brentuximab vedotin exposure varied. The repertoire was sequenced with immunoSEQ multiplex PCR; TCRdb's copy has only in-frame clones and lacks some. The data show about 27,000 clones, approximately 80% seen once. The chain recombines TRBV10-3 with TRBJ1-2; D gene unclear. This material consisted of peripheral blood mononuclear cells (PBMCs), taken before the second cycle of nivolumab. This clonotype originated in a human donor with classical Hodgkin lymphoma. CDR3 bases: TGTGCCATCAGTGAATACAATCGCGGCTACACCTTC. As protein: CAISEYNRGYTF.